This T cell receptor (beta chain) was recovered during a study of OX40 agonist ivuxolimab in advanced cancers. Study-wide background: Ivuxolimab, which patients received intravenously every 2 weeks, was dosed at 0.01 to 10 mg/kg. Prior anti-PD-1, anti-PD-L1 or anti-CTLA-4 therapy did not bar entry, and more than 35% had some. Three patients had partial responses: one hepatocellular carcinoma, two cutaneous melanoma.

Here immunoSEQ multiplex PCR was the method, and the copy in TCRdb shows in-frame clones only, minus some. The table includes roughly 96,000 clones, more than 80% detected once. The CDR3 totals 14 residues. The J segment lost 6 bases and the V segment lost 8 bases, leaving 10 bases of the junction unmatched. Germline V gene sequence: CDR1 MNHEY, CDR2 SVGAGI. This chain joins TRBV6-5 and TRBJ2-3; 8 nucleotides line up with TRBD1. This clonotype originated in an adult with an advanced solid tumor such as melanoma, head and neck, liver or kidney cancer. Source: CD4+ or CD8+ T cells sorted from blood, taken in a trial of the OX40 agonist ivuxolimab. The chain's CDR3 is CASRGPGGGDTQYF. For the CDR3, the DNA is TGTGCCAGCCGGGGGCCAGGGGGCGGGGATACGCAGTATTTT.